The entry below gives a single T cell receptor beta chain sequence along with its context. Antigen unknown. This specimen comes from a study of T cell responses to AZD1222 COVID-19 vaccine. Assay: immunoSEQ multiplex PCR; the TCRdb copy retains only in-frame clones and omits some. Among approximately 100,000 clones, about 93% were seen once, and the ten largest hold about 5%. V lost 4 bases and J lost 2; bases outside the gene matches: 2. CDR1 is LNHDA and CDR2 is SQIVND in the germline V gene (reference sequence). The CDR3 loop spans 14 amino acids. Study-wide findings and caveats: Two AZD1222 administrations were followed by greater Spike-specific TCR breadth and depth. Variant regions that are unmutated are reportedly the target of nearly half of spike-specific TCRs. Every sample of the repertoires postdated the peak T cell response.

This chain joins TRBV19 and TRBJ2-3, with TRBD2 identical over 8 bases. This TCR was sampled from an adult in good health. This material consisted of peripheral blood, taken on day 0 of AZD1222 vaccination. DNA for the CDR3: TGTGCCAGTAGTAACGGGAGGGTCACAGATACGCAGTATTTT. This codes for CASSNGRVTDTQYF.